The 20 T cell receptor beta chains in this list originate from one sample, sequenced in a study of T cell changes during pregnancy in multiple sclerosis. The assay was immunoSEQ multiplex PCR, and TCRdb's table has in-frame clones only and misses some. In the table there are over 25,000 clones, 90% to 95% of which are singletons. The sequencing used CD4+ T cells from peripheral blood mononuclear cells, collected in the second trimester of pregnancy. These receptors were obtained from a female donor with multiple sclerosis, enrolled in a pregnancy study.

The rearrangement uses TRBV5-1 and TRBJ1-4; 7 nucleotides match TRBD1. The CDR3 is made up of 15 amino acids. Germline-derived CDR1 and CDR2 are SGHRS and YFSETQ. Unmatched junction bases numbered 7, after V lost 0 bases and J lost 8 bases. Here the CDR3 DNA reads TGCGCCAGCAGCTTGGGCGGACAGGACGGCGAAAAACTGTTTTTT. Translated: CASSLGGQDGEKLFF.

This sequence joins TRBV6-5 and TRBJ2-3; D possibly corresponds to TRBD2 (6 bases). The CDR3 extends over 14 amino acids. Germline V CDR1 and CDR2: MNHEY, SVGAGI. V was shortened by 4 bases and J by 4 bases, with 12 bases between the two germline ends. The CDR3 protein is CASSSPGGSDTQYF. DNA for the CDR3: TGTGCCAGCAGTTCGCCTGGGGGGTCAGATACGCAGTATTTT.

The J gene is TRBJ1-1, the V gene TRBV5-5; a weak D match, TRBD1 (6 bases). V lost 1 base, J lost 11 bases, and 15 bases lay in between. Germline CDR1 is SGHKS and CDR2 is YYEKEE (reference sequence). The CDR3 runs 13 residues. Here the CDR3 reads CASSLKQGSTAFF. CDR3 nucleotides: TGTGCCAGCAGCTTGAAACAGGGCAGCACGGCTTTCTTT.

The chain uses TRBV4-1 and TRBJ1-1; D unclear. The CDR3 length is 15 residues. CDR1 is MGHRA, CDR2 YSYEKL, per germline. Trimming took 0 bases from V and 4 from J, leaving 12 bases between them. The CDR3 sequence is CASSQDGSGGTEAFF. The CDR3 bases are TGCGCCAGCAGCCAAGATGGTTCCGGCGGCACTGAAGCTTTCTTT.

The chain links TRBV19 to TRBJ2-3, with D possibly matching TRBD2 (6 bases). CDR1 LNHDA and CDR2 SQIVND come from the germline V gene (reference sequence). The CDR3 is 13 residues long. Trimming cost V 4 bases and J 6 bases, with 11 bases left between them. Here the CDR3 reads CASSKNRGDTQYF. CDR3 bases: TGTGCCAGTAGTAAAAACCGGGGGGATACGCAGTATTTT. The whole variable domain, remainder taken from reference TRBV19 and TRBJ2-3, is DGGITQSPKYLFRKEGQNVTLSCEQNLNHDAMYWYRQDPGQGLRLIYYSQIVNDFQKGDIAEGYSVSREKKESFPLTVTSAQKNPTAFYLCASSKNRGDTQYFGPGTRLTVL.

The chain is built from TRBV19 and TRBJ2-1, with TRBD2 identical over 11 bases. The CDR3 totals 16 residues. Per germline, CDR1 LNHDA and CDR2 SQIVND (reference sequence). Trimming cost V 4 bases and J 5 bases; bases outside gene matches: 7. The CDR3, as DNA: TGTGCCAGTAGTAGGGCTAGCGGGAGGCTGAACAATGAGCAGTTCTTC. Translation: CASSRASGRLNNEQFF.

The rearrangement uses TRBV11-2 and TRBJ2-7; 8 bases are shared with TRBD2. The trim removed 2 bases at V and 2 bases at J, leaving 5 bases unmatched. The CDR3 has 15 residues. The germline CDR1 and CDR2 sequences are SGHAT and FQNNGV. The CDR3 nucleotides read TGTGCCAGCAGCTTAACTAGCGGCAGCACCTACGAGCAGTACTTC. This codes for CASSLTSGSTYEQYF.

CDR3 DNA sequence: TGTGCCAGCAGCGTAGATAATAGTGGGACCCAGTACTTC. This codes for CASSVDNSGTQYF. This chain links TRBV9 with TRBJ2-5; D is unresolved. Germline CDR1 reads SGDLS; CDR2 reads YYNGEE. V was shortened by 0 bases and J by 7 bases, with 10 bases between the two germline ends. This CDR3 has 13 amino acids.

This CDR3 reads CASRPQGSYEQYF. The CDR3 DNA reads as TGTGCCAGCAGACCCCAGGGCTCCTACGAGCAGTACTTC. The chain is built from TRBV28 and TRBJ2-7; possibly TRBD1 for D (5 bases). The CDR3 has 13 amino acids. The germline CDR1 and CDR2 sequences are MDHEN and SYDVKM. Trimming left V 6 bases short and J 0 bases short, with 9 bases between.

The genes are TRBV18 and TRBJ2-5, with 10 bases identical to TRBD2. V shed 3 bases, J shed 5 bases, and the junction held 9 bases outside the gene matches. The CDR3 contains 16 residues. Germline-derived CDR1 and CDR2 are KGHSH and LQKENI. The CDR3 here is CASSPVASGSWETQYF. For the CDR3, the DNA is TGTGCCAGCTCACCCGTCGCTAGCGGGAGTTGGGAGACCCAGTACTTC.

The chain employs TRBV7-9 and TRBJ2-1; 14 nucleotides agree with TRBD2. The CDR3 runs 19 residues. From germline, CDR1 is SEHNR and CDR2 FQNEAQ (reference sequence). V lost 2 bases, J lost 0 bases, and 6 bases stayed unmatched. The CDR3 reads CASSLPRLAGGPSYNEQFF. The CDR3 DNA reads TGTGCCAGCAGCTTACCGAGACTAGCGGGAGGGCCCTCCTACAATGAGCAGTTCTTC.

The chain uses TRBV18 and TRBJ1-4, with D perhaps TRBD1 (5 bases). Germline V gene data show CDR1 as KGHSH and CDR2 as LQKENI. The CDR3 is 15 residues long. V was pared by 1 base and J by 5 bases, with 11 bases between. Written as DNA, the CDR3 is TGTGCCAGCTCACCACGCCCGGCAGGGAATGAAAAACTGTTTTTT. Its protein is CASSPRPAGNEKLFF.

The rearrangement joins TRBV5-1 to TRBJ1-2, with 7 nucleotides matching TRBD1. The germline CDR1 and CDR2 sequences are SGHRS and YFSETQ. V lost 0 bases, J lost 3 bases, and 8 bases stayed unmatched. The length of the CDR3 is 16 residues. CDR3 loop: CASSLGGVRGDYGYTF. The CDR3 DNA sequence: TGCGCCAGCAGCTTGGGCGGCGTCAGGGGGGACTATGGCTACACCTTC.

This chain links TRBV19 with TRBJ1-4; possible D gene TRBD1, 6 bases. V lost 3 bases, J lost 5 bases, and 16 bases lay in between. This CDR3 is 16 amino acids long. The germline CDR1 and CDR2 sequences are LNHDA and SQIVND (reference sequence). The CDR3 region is CASSIARTVRNEKLFF. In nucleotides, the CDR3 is TGTGCCAGTAGTATCGCCAGGACAGTCAGGAATGAAAAACTGTTTTTT. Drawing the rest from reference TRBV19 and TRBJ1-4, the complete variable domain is DGGITQSPKYLFRKEGQNVTLSCEQNLNHDAMYWYRQDPGQGLRLIYYSQIVNDFQKGDIAEGYSVSREKKESFPLTVTSAQKNPTAFYLCASSIARTVRNEKLFFGSGTQLSVL.

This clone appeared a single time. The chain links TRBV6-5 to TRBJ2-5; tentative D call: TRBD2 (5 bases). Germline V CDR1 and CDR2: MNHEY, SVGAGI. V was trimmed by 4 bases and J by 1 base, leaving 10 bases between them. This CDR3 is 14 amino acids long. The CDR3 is CASSSQDSQETQYF. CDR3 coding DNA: TGTGCCAGCAGTTCCCAGGACTCCCAAGAGACCCAGTACTTC.

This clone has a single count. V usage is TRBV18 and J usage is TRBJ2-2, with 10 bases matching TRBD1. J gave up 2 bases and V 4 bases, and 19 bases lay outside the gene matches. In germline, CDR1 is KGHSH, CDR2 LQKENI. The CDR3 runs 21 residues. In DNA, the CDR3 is TGTGCCAGCTCACAACTACCGGGACAGGGGAACCCTGCAGTAAACACCGGGGAGCTGTTTTTT. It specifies CASSQLPGQGNPAVNTGELFF.

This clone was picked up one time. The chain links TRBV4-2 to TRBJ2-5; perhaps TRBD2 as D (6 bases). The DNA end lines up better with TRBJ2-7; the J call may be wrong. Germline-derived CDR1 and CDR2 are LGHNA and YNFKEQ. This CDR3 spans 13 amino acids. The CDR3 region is CASTDPGAYEQYF. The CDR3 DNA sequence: TGTGCCAGCACCGACCCGGGAGCCTACGAGCAGTACTTC.

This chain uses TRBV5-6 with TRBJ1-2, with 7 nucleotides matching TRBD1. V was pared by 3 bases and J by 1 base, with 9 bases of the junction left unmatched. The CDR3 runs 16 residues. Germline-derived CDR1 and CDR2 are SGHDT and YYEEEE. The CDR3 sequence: CASSSQLRGSNYGYTF. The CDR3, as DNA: TGTGCCAGCAGCTCCCAGCTCAGGGGGAGTAACTATGGCTACACCTTC.

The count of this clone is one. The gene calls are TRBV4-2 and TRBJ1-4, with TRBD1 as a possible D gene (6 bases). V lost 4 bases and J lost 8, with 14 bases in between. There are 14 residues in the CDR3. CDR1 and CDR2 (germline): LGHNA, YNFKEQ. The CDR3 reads CASSPLGQSEKLFF. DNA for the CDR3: TGTGCCAGCAGCCCCCTAGGACAGAGCGAAAAACTGTTTTTT.

The CDR3 region has the DNA TGTGCCAGCAGCCAAAGACAGGGGGTCGCCACTAATGAAAAACTGTTTTTT. Translated: CASSQRQGVATNEKLFF. The V call is TRBV14, the J call TRBJ1-4, with 9 bases aligning to TRBD1. V shed 2 bases and J 2 bases; nucleotides not matched to a gene: 6. CDR1 and CDR2 (germline): SGHDN, FVKESK. This CDR3 is 17 amino acids long.